Sequencing of this TCR beta chain was carried out in a study of cytomegalovirus exposure and HLA in healthy donors. Findings of the study overall: For most TCR sequences rarity was the rule, although some public TCRs occurred in many donors. Relative to the approximately 660-donor mean, N-insertions were reportedly fewer in an Asian-associated ancestry cluster in a later analysis.

On this clone itself: Antigen unknown.

CDR1 and CDR2 (germline): MNHEY, SVGAGI. V was clipped by 7 bases and J by 7 bases, with 19 bases between them. The CDR3 totals 14 residues. This PCR relied on a set of 60 Vbeta primers and 13 Jbeta primers. Sequencing was performed with immunoSEQ multiplex PCR; in TCRdb, only in-frame clones are kept and a portion is missing. The sample lists 130,000 to 150,000 clones, about 86% seen once, with 4.1% in the top ten. Source material: PBMCs. The chain joins TRBV6-5 to TRBJ1-2; no firm D call. This TCR was recovered from a middle-aged man in good health and CMV-seropositive. CDR3 nucleotides: TGTGCCAGCACCAATCCCGAGACCGGAGGTGGCTACACCTTC. Translating gives CASTNPETGGGYTF.